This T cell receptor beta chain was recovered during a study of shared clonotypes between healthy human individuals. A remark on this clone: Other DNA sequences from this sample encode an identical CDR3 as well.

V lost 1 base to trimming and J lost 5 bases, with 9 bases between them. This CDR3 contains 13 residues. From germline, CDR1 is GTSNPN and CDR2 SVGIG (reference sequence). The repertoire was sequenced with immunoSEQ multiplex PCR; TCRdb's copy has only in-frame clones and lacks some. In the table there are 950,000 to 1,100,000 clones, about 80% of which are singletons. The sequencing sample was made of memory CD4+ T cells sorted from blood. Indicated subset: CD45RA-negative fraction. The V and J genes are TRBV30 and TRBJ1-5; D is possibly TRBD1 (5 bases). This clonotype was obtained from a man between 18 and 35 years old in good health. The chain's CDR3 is CAWSGGADQPQHF. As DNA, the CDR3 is TGTGCCTGGAGTGGAGGGGCGGATCAGCCCCAGCATTTT.